Below, 14 T cell receptor beta chains from the same sample are listed, as sequenced in a study of blood T cell repertoires in COVID-19. Method: immunoSEQ multiplex PCR; TCRdb's copy keeps in-frame clones and lacks some. The sample has fewer than 300,000 clones; approximately 81% are singletons. Sequenced: peripheral blood. These TCRs come from a woman younger than 30 with acute or convalescent COVID-19.

Turning to this clone: Germline is not matched at one junction end, which may reflect a read error. This chain connects TRBV6-1 to TRBJ2-7; 10 positions agree with TRBD2. Per the germline V gene, CDR1 is MNHNS and CDR2 is SASEGT. The CDR3 length is 14 residues. The CDR3 spells CASREGLAAYEQYF. CDR3 nucleotide sequence: TGTGCCAGCAGGGAAGGACTAGCGGCCTACGAGCAGTACTTC.

The chain couples TRBV19 to TRBJ1-6; 7 bases agree with TRBD1. The CDR3 is 15 residues long. V trimming: 4 bases; J trimming: 6 bases; junction bases outside the gene matches: 6. Germline V lookup: CDR1 LNHDA, CDR2 SQIVND (reference sequence). This chain's CDR3 is CASSSTGTVNSPLHF. DNA of the CDR3: TGTGCCAGTAGTAGTACCGGGACAGTTAATTCACCCCTCCACTTT.

The J gene is TRBJ2-7, the V gene TRBV4-1, with D tentatively TRBD1 (5 bases). In germline, CDR1 is MGHRA, CDR2 YSYEKL. Between the trimmed V and J ends, which lost 0 bases and 6 bases, there was a span of 6 bases. CDR3 length equals 12 residues. CDR3 protein: CASSQEGVEQYF. The CDR3 bases are TGCGCCAGCAGCCAAGAAGGGGTCGAGCAGTACTTC.

CDR3: CATSRGHSGTSAYETQETQYF. The CDR3 DNA follows: TGTGCCACCAGCAGAGGACATTCCGGGACTAGCGCATACGAAACCCAAGAGACCCAGTACTTC. The chain joins TRBV15 to TRBJ2-5, with 10 positions matching TRBD2. J was trimmed by 1 base and V by 1 base; bases with no gene match: 18. The germline gives CDR1 LNHNV, CDR2 YYDKDF (reference sequence). The CDR3 contains 21 residues.

This chain joins TRBV27 and TRBJ1-2; 8 bases agree with TRBD1. CDR1 is MNHEY and CDR2 is SMNVEV in the germline V gene (reference sequence). J was trimmed by 2 bases and V by 4 bases; bases with no gene match: 9. CDR3 length: 16 amino acids. As DNA, the CDR3 is TGTGCCAGCAGTTCCAATTACAGGGGGAAGAACTATGGCTACACCTTC. Translation: CASSSNYRGKNYGYTF.

CDR3: CASSQGGGLNTEAFF. The CDR3 region has the DNA TGCGCCAGCAGCCAAGGGGGGGGTTTGAACACTGAAGCTTTCTTT. The rearrangement uses TRBV4-3 and TRBJ1-1; perhaps TRBD1 as D (5 bases). The germline gives CDR1 LGHNA, CDR2 YSLEER. The CDR3 totals 15 residues. With 1 base removed from V and 0 bases from J, the gap between germline ends came to 9 bases.

This chain connects TRBV27 to TRBJ2-2; D may be TRBD2 (5 bases). Trimming stripped 2 bases from V and 8 bases from J, with 15 bases between. Germline CDR1 is MNHEY and CDR2 is SMNVEV (reference sequence). The CDR3 totals 15 residues. In DNA form, the CDR3 reads TGTGCCAGCAGTTTAGCCCCGTGGACTGTTGGGGAGCTGTTTTTT. The encoded protein is CASSLAPWTVGELFF.

The rearrangement joins TRBV6-5 to TRBJ1-2; 7 positions agree with TRBD1. This CDR3 is 12 amino acids long. Germline V gene lookup returns CDR1 MNHEY and CDR2 SVGAGI. The V and J ends lost 7 bases and 7 bases, in that order; junction bases with no gene match: 6. CDR3 sequence: CASTDRVAGYTF. CDR3 nucleotide sequence: TGTGCCAGCACCGACAGGGTTGCTGGCTACACCTTC.

The chain uses TRBV18 and TRBJ2-3; 8 bases fit TRBD1. CDR3 length: 15 residues. V dropped 3 bases and J dropped 4; count of bases not matched to a gene: 6. Germline V gives CDR1 KGHSH, CDR2 LQKENI. The CDR3 protein is CASSPYGQGPDTQYF. CDR3 in DNA: TGTGCCAGCTCACCGTACGGACAGGGTCCAGATACGCAGTATTTT.

The chain couples TRBV4-3 to TRBJ1-1; 11 positions agree with TRBD1. V trimming: 3 bases; J trimming: 4 bases; junction bases outside the gene matches: 10. Germline CDR1 is LGHNA and CDR2 is YSLEER. The CDR3 is made up of 17 amino acids. CDR3 loop: CASSQVRTGGGRTEAFF. DNA of the CDR3: TGCGCCAGCAGCCAGGTTCGGACAGGGGGCGGGCGCACTGAAGCTTTCTTT.

The CDR3 DNA sequence: TGTGCCAGTCTCCGGGACAGGGCTTCCAATGAGCAGTTCTTC. Translated, it gives CASLRDRASNEQFF. J is TRBJ2-1 and V is TRBV27; 9 bases are a match to TRBD1. V lost 9 bases, J lost 6 bases, and 9 bases stayed unmatched. Germline CDR1 is MNHEY and CDR2 is SMNVEV (reference sequence). This CDR3 is built from 14 residues.

J is TRBJ2-2 and V is TRBV21-1; the table's D gene call, TRBD1, was not cross checked with the DNA. TRBV21-1 is designated a pseudogene. The CDR3 contains 18 residues. CDR3 sequence: CASSKDIRGNANTGELFF. The DNA for the CDR3 is TGTGCCAGCAGCAAAGATATAAGGGGTAACGCGAACACCGGGGAGCTGTTTTTT.

The chain uses TRBV18 and TRBJ1-5, with TRBD1 as a possible D gene (5 bases). Trimming shortened V by 2 bases and J by 2 bases, and 10 bases separated the two germline ends. The V gene's germline CDR1 is KGHSH and CDR2 LQKENI. The CDR3 length is 15 residues. The CDR3: CASSPAGKGNQPQHF. The CDR3 DNA sequence: TGTGCCAGCTCACCAGCAGGGAAGGGCAATCAGCCCCAGCATTTT.

The genes are TRBV6-2 or TRBV6-3 and TRBJ2-7, with 8 bases that match TRBD1. The V segment lost 2 bases and the J segment 3 bases; nucleotides outside the gene matches: 6. The CDR3 covers 15 residues. The germline CDR1 and CDR2 sequences are MNHEY and SVGEGT. DNA of the CDR3: TGTGCCAGCAGTTACGTAGGACAGGGAATCTACGAGCAGTACTTC. Residues: CASSYVGQGIYEQYF.